Described below is a single TCR beta chain sequence and its context. Its cognate antigen is unknown. The germline V gene encodes CDR1 SGHTA and CDR2 FQGTGA. This CDR3 contains 16 residues. V lost 5 bases to trimming and J lost 0 bases; unmatched junction nucleotides: 6. Sequencing was performed with immunoSEQ multiplex PCR; in TCRdb, only in-frame clones are kept and a portion is missing. The data contain more than 85,000 clones, roughly 86% of them singletons. This entry belongs to a study of T cell responses to AZD1222 COVID-19 vaccine. Study-level findings and limits: In a largely white British group with more females than males, clonal diversity was possibly underestimated. An increase in Spike-specific TCR breadth and depth was observed after two AZD1222 doses.

The clonotype was recovered from an adult in good health. This chain connects TRBV7-3 to TRBJ2-2; 7 bases match TRBD2. Sequences were derived from peripheral blood, sampled on day 0 of MenACWY control vaccination. The chain's CDR3 is CASSRGAGANTGELFF. The CDR3 DNA is TGTGCCAGCAGCCGCGGGGCGGGGGCGAACACCGGGGAGCTGTTTTTT.